This is a list of T cell receptor beta chains from one sample in a study of neurological immune-mediated disorders. TCRdb used MiXCR to reprocess the 5' RACE reads, holding one entry per CDR3 protein. The sample shows about 59,000 distinct CDR3 sequences, under 4.5% of them seen only once. The material sequenced was PBMCs. The source of these receptors is a woman under 40 with multiple sclerosis. The CDR3 runs from the conserved cysteine through the conserved F or W. Each record gives: CDR3 DNA, CDR3 protein, clone size, V gene, J gene, D gene. D genes are given only for firm matches. A row's size may be missing; if present it is once, few, many or a size class.

cdr3_nt: TGCGCCAGCAGTGTAGACAGCTATGGCTACACCTTC
cdr3_aa: CASSVDSYGYTF
clone_size: many
v_call: TRBV5-1
j_call: TRBJ1-2
d_call: -

cdr3_nt: TGCAGTGCTGGGGACAGGGGGCTTTTCTACGAGCAGTACTTC
cdr3_aa: CSAGDRGLFYEQYF
clone_size: -
v_call: TRBV20-1
j_call: TRBJ2-7
d_call: TRBD1

cdr3_nt: TGTGCCATCAGAGGGAGTCCAGATACGCAGTATTTT
cdr3_aa: CAIRGSPDTQYF
clone_size: many
v_call: TRBV10-3
j_call: TRBJ2-3
d_call: -

cdr3_nt: TGTGCCAGCCGGTTCCGAACGAGCACAGATACGCAGTATTTT
cdr3_aa: CASRFRTSTDTQYF
clone_size: medium-sized
v_call: TRBV12-3/TRBV12-4
j_call: TRBJ2-3
d_call: -

cdr3_nt: TGCAGTGTGATGGATCGGGACTATGGCTACACCTTC
cdr3_aa: CSVMDRDYGYTF
clone_size: many
v_call: TRBV20-1
j_call: TRBJ1-2
d_call: -

cdr3_nt: TGTGCCAGCAAACGACAGGGTGGCGTCAATGGCTACACCTTC
cdr3_aa: CASKRQGGVNGYTF
clone_size: many
v_call: TRBV12-3/TRBV12-4
j_call: TRBJ1-2
d_call: TRBD1

cdr3_nt: TGTGCCAGCAAGAAGACTAGCGGGGGGTTAAATGAGCAGTTCTTC
cdr3_aa: CASKKTSGGLNEQFF
clone_size: many
v_call: TRBV6-5
j_call: TRBJ2-1
d_call: TRBD2

cdr3_nt: TGCAGCGTTGAAGGGACTAGCGGGCCCCGAGGGCGCACAGATACGCAGTATTTT
cdr3_aa: CSVEGTSGPRGRTDTQYF
clone_size: many
v_call: TRBV29-1
j_call: TRBJ2-3
d_call: TRBD2

cdr3_nt: TGCAGTGCTAGTAGACGGGGGGGAGGCTATGGCTACACCTTC
cdr3_aa: CSASRRGGGYGYTF
clone_size: many
v_call: TRBV20-1
j_call: TRBJ1-2
d_call: -

cdr3_nt: TGTGCCAGCAGTTTTCTCAGTATGAACACTGAAGCTTTCTTT
cdr3_aa: CASSFLSMNTEAFF
clone_size: many
v_call: TRBV6-2/TRBV6-3
j_call: TRBJ1-1
d_call: -

cdr3_nt: TGCAGTGCTAGAGATGCAGGACTAGCGGGAGGCAGGGGGGATAAAAACATTCAGTACTTC
cdr3_aa: CSARDAGLAGGRGDKNIQYF
clone_size: many
v_call: TRBV20-1
j_call: TRBJ2-4
d_call: TRBD2

cdr3_nt: TGCGCCAGCAATATGGGGACAGGGGCTAATGAGCAGTTCTTC
cdr3_aa: CASNMGTGANEQFF
clone_size: many
v_call: TRBV5-1
j_call: TRBJ2-1
d_call: TRBD1

cdr3_nt: TGTGCCAGCAGCTTAGGTCCGGGACCAGGGAGGTACACTGAAGCTTTCTTT
cdr3_aa: CASSLGPGPGRYTEAFF
clone_size: many
v_call: TRBV7-2
j_call: TRBJ1-1
d_call: -

cdr3_nt: TGCAGTGCTAGCCGTAGCTCCTATAATTCACCCCTCCACTTT
cdr3_aa: CSASRSSYNSPLHF
clone_size: -
v_call: TRBV20-1
j_call: TRBJ1-6
d_call: -

cdr3_nt: TGTGCCAGCACGCAGGCGGGAGGGGCCAAAAACATTCAGTACTTC
cdr3_aa: CASTQAGGAKNIQYF
clone_size: many
v_call: TRBV2
j_call: TRBJ2-4
d_call: TRBD2

cdr3_nt: TGTGCCGGCACGGCAGAAGGGGCAACTAATGAAAAACTGTTTTTT
cdr3_aa: CAGTAEGATNEKLFF
clone_size: many
v_call: TRBV2
j_call: TRBJ1-4
d_call: -

cdr3_nt: TGCGCCAGCAGCCAAGGGCAGGGAGGAGCCACCGGGGAGCTGTTTTTT
cdr3_aa: CASSQGQGGATGELFF
clone_size: many
v_call: TRBV4-3
j_call: TRBJ2-2
d_call: -

cdr3_nt: TGCAGTGCTCACATCAACGGGGCCCGCCCCAATGAGCAGTTCTTC
cdr3_aa: CSAHINGARPNEQFF
clone_size: many
v_call: TRBV20-1
j_call: TRBJ2-1
d_call: -